These 32 T cell receptor beta chains were sequenced from one sample in a study of blood T cells in healthy people across ages. Combining a sample-barcoded 5' primer with a J-beta primer mix, a second PCR ran for 7 to 11 cycles. TCRdb re-called the 5' RACE reads through MiXCR, storing one row per CDR3 protein. The sample includes 1 million or so distinct CDR3 sequences, under 30% of them seen just once. These data also formed part of another study, on T cells of mothers and their children.

Specimen: blood. The receptors were gathered from a girl aged 2 to 10 in good health.

In nucleotides, the CDR3 is TGTGCCAGCAGTGAAGAAGCTGGGAGCCAAGAGACCCAGTACTTC. As protein: CASSEEAGSQETQYF. The chain links TRBV2 to TRBJ2-5; D is perhaps TRBD2 (5 bases). The germline V and J ends were trimmed by 1 base and 1 base, with 10 bases remaining between them. The CDR3 has 15 amino acids. Germline values: CDR1 SNHLY, CDR2 FYNNEI.

V is TRBV7-2 and J is TRBJ1-2, with D possibly matching TRBD1 (6 bases). Germline V gene data show CDR1 as SGHTA and CDR2 as FQGNSA. V lost 4 bases, J lost 5 bases, and 17 bases lay in between. This CDR3 is 15 amino acids long. DNA of the CDR3: TGTGCCAGCAGCTCCGACAGGATGGGAGGATATGGCTACACCTTC. Protein: CASSSDRMGGYGYTF.

The genes are TRBV5-8 and TRBJ2-3, with D hard to call. Germline CDR1 and CDR2: SGHTS and YDEGEE. This CDR3 is 8 amino acids long. The V and J ends lost 9 bases and 5 bases respectively, with 1 base between them. The CDR3 DNA reads as TGTGCCAAAGATACGCAGTATTTT. Its translation: CAKDTQYF.

The rearrangement uses TRBV6-1 and TRBJ2-5; 9 bases are shared with TRBD1. V was pared by 7 bases and J by 5 bases, with 5 bases of the junction left unmatched. There are 13 residues in the CDR3. Germline CDR1 reads MNHNS; CDR2 reads SASEGT. The CDR3 is CASNQDRGETQYF. CDR3 nucleotides: TGTGCCAGCAACCAAGACAGGGGGGAGACCCAGTACTTC.

This clonotype has only a few counts. J is TRBJ1-5 and V is TRBV7-9; 9 bases agree with TRBD1. The CDR3 loop spans 15 amino acids. Germline CDR1 and CDR2: SEHNR and FQNEAQ (reference sequence). With 5 bases clipped from V and 4 bases from J, the junction kept 6 bases outside the gene matches. The CDR3 spells CASSPQGAPNQPQHF. CDR3 nucleotide sequence: TGTGCCAGCAGCCCACAGGGGGCCCCGAATCAGCCCCAGCATTTT.

This clonotype turned up a few times. V and J are TRBV9 and TRBJ2-1; 8 nucleotides align to TRBD2. The CDR3 length is 13 residues. Trimming took 4 bases from V and 9 from J; bases not matched to a gene: 6. Germline lookup yields CDR1 SGDLS and CDR2 YYNGEE. CDR3 sequence reads: CASSPWTSSEQFF. Written as DNA, the CDR3 is TGTGCCAGCAGCCCCTGGACTAGCTCTGAGCAGTTCTTC.

This clonotype was seen a few times. The chain joins TRBV11-2 to TRBJ2-3, with D unclear. With 1 base removed from V and 1 base from J, the gap between germline ends came to 9 bases. The CDR3 consists of 15 residues. Germline V CDR1 and CDR2: SGHAT, FQNNGV. CDR3 protein: CASSLVGWGTDTQYF. In DNA form, the CDR3 reads TGTGCCAGCAGCTTAGTTGGATGGGGCACAGATACGCAGTATTTT.

The chain uses TRBV4-1 and TRBJ2-7; weak D call: TRBD2 (5 bases). Trimming left V 4 bases short and J 5 bases short, with 18 bases between. The CDR3 is 15 residues long. Germline V CDR1 and CDR2: MGHRA, YSYEKL. The CDR3 region has the DNA TGCGCCAGCAGCCCCATAGTGGGAGTGAGTAACGAGCAGTACTTC. It specifies CASSPIVGVSNEQYF.

The chain links TRBV10-3 to TRBJ2-1, with D possibly TRBD2 on 5 matching bases. CDR3 length equals 13 residues. Germline V lookup: CDR1 ENHRY, CDR2 SYGVKD. V lost 4 bases and J lost 10, with 14 bases in between. Here the CDR3 DNA reads TGTGCCATCAGTGCGGACCCGAGGGTGGAGCAGTTCTTC. It is translated as CAISADPRVEQFF.

The chain has TRBV27 and TRBJ2-7; either TRBD1 or TRBD2 may fit D (5 bases each). The CDR3 loop spans 14 amino acids. Germline V gene lookup returns CDR1 MNHEY and CDR2 SMNVEV (reference sequence). Trimming removed 4 bases from V and 1 base from J, with 11 bases in between. For the CDR3, the DNA is TGTGCCAGCAGTTCTGGGGACGGATCCTACGAGCAGTACTTC. Its protein product is CASSSGDGSYEQYF.

The chain combines TRBV7-3 with TRBJ2-5; TRBD2 aligns across 7 bases. The J call is in doubt because the DNA end fits TRBJ2-1 better. This CDR3 region has 15 residues. Germline-derived CDR1 and CDR2 are SGHTA and FQGTGA. CDR3 loop: CASSLTSTSNNEQFF. CDR3 bases: TGTGCCAGCAGCTTAACGTCGACTAGCAACAATGAGCAGTTCTTC.

Here the CDR3 reads CASTSRYSGNTIYF. The CDR3 nucleotides read TGTGCCAGTACCTCCAGGTACTCTGGAAACACCATATATTTT. This chain connects TRBV19 to TRBJ1-3; D call uncertain. Trimming cost V 7 bases and J 0 bases, with 10 bases left between them. Per the germline V gene, CDR1 is LNHDA and CDR2 is SQIVND (reference sequence). CDR3 size: 14 residues.

This clonotype was seen more than once but under ten times. This chain uses TRBV2 with TRBJ2-1; TRBD1 or TRBD2 may be the D gene (5 bases each). The CDR3 is 14 residues long. Trimming shortened V by 3 bases and J by 0 bases, and 6 bases separated the two germline ends. Per the germline V gene, CDR1 is SNHLY and CDR2 is FYNNEI. CDR3 sequence reads: CASSDGTSYNEQFF. CDR3 coding DNA: TGTGCCAGCAGTGACGGGACCTCCTACAATGAGCAGTTCTTC.

The rearrangement joins TRBV28 to TRBJ2-4; the D gene could be TRBD1 or TRBD2 (6 bases each). Germline V gene lookup returns CDR1 MDHEN and CDR2 SYDVKM. Between the trimmed V and J ends, which lost 8 bases and 0 bases, there was a span of 26 bases. CDR3 size: 19 residues. The CDR3 DNA sequence: TGTGCCAGCCGAAACAGGGAGGCTAGCGCCCTTCTAGCCAAAAACATTCAGTACTTC. Translation gives CASRNREASALLAKNIQYF. Filled out from reference TRBV28 and TRBJ2-4, the complete variable domain reads DVKVTQSSRYLVKRTGEKVFLECVQDMDHENMFWYRQDPGLGLRLIYFSYDVKMKEKGDIPEGYSVSREKKERFSLILESASTNQTSMYLCASRNREASALLAKNIQYFGAGTRLSVL.

This rearrangement joins TRBV29-1 to TRBJ2-5, with a possible D match to TRBD2 (5 bases). Germline CDR1 is SQVTM and CDR2 is ANQGSEA. This CDR3 spans 14 amino acids. V was shortened by 4 bases and J by 2 bases, with 14 bases between the two germline ends. This CDR3 reads CSVGTPDWQETQYF. Written as DNA, the CDR3 is TGCAGCGTTGGGACCCCGGACTGGCAAGAGACCCAGTACTTC.

The chain recombines TRBV7-2 with TRBJ2-1, with TRBD2 identical over 10 bases. The CDR3 totals 16 residues. The J segment lost 7 bases and the V segment lost 4 bases, leaving 10 bases of the junction unmatched. CDR1 SGHTA and CDR2 FQGNSA come from the germline V gene. The chain's CDR3 is CASSSLFGTSDNEQFF. The CDR3 coding sequence is TGTGCCAGCAGCTCCCTGTTCGGGACTAGCGATAATGAGCAGTTCTTC.

As concerns this clonotype: Here the CDR3 omits its conserved ending phenylalanine or tryptophan, so a read error is the likely source. V is TRBV7-6 and J is TRBJ2-7; a weak D match, TRBD1 (5 bases). The germline gives CDR1 SGHVS, CDR2 FNYEAQ. There are 13 residues in the CDR3. V was cut by 1 base and J by 3 bases, with 7 bases left in between. The CDR3 bases are TGTGCCAGCAGCTTAGAGGACAACTACGAGCAGTACTCC. This codes for CASSLEDNYEQYS.

V and J are TRBV10-3 and TRBJ2-7; 9 bases align to TRBD2. The V segment lost 6 bases and the J segment 4 bases; nucleotides outside the gene matches: 10. CDR3 length: 15 amino acids. CDR1 and CDR2 from the germline V gene are ENHRY and SYGVKD. CDR3 protein: CAIRDRAGGGYEQYF. CDR3 sequence (DNA): TGTGCCATCAGAGACCGGGCGGGAGGGGGGTACGAGCAGTACTTC.

This clonotype was picked up a small number of times. The chain links TRBV11-2 to TRBJ2-3; 8 nucleotides agree with TRBD1. Germline lookup yields CDR1 SGHAT and CDR2 FQNNGV. The CDR3 consists of 16 residues. V shed 0 bases and J 1 base; nucleotides not matched to a gene: 3. The chain's CDR3 is CASSLDAGQGTDTQYF. The CDR3 DNA sequence: TGTGCCAGCAGCTTAGATGCGGGACAGGGCACAGATACGCAGTATTTT.

CDR3 in amino acids: CATSATGTAYEQYF. DNA for the CDR3: TGTGCCACCAGTGCGACGGGGACCGCCTACGAGCAGTACTTC. The chain has TRBV24-1 and TRBJ2-7; TRBD1 or TRBD2 may be the D gene (5 bases each). From germline, CDR1 is KGHDR and CDR2 SFDVKD. Trimming removed 5 bases from V and 2 bases from J, with 12 bases in between. This CDR3 region has 14 residues.

The V gene is TRBV27, the J gene TRBJ1-3; TRBD1 aligns across 7 bases. V was pared by 5 bases and J by 1 base, with 5 bases of the junction left unmatched. The CDR3 is 15 amino acids. Germline V gene sequence: CDR1 MNHEY, CDR2 SMNVEV (reference sequence). The DNA of the CDR3 is TGTGCCAGCAGTCCCGGGACAGCGTCTGGAAACACCATATATTTT. The encoded protein is CASSPGTASGNTIYF.

This chain connects TRBV9 to TRBJ2-3; D is uncertain. The germline V gene has CDR1 SGDLS and CDR2 YYNGEE. V lost 6 bases and J 4 bases, leaving 15 bases between the germline ends. This CDR3 comprises 14 residues. CDR3 in DNA: TGTGCCAGCAATTCAAGGAGTAATTCAGATACGCAGTATTTT. Protein sequence: CASNSRSNSDTQYF. The whole variable domain, filled in from reference TRBV9 and TRBJ2-3, reads DSGVTQTPKHLITATGQRVTLRCSPRSGDLSVYWYQQSLDQGLQFLIQYYNGEERAKGNILERFSAQQFPDLHSELNLSSLELGDSALYFCASNSRSNSDTQYFGPGTRLTVL.

In its sample, this clonotype was seen a few times. The chain couples TRBV24-1 to TRBJ2-2; D perhaps matches TRBD1 (6 bases). Trimming left V 9 bases short and J 0 bases short, with 10 bases between. Germline V CDR1 and CDR2: KGHDR, SFDVKD. The CDR3 covers 14 residues. CDR3 nucleotide sequence: TGTGCCACCCGGGACATCGCGAACACCGGGGAGCTGTTTTTT. It codes for CATRDIANTGELFF.

The chain joins TRBV28 to TRBJ2-6; TRBD1 might be the D (5 bases). Per the germline V gene, CDR1 is MDHEN and CDR2 is SYDVKM. The CDR3 covers 14 residues. Trimming stripped 4 bases from V and 9 bases from J, with 13 bases between. The CDR3: CASSSPWGGNVLTF. Here the CDR3 DNA reads TGTGCCAGCAGTTCCCCCTGGGGCGGCAACGTCCTGACTTTC.

The table lists this clonotype with a few counts. This CDR3 reads CSVLDPGHEQFF. Here the CDR3 DNA reads TGCAGCGTGTTGGACCCAGGCCATGAGCAGTTCTTC. The chain combines TRBV29-1 with TRBJ2-1; D is unresolved. Germline-derived CDR1 and CDR2 are SQVTM and ANQGSEA. V was pared by 6 bases and J by 8 bases, with 14 bases between. The CDR3 runs to 12 residues.

As concerns this clonotype: The junction does not match germline at one end; this may be a read error. The rearrangement uses TRBV27 and TRBJ2-3; TRBD1 matches 11 bases. CDR1 is MNHEY and CDR2 is SMNVEV in the germline V gene (reference sequence). This CDR3 spans 15 amino acids. As DNA, the CDR3 is TGTGCCAGCAGTAGGGACAGGGGGTTGACAGATACGCAGTGTTTT. This encodes CASSRDRGLTDTQCF.

The rearrangement uses TRBV7-9 and TRBJ2-5; 7 nucleotides agree with TRBD1. The last part of the DNA fits TRBJ2-7 better; the J call may be wrong. This CDR3 has 15 residues. CDR1 and CDR2 from the germline V gene are SEHNR and FQNEAQ (reference sequence). CDR3 sequence reads: CASSLEPTGAYEQYF. The CDR3 coding sequence is TGTGCCAGCAGCTTAGAGCCAACAGGGGCTTACGAGCAGTACTTC.

There are a few counts of this clonotype. This chain joins TRBV28 and TRBJ1-1; TRBD1 matches at 8 bases. Losses at the gene ends were 3 bases for V and 0 bases for J; bases not matched to a gene: 3. CDR1 is MDHEN and CDR2 is SYDVKM in the germline V gene. The CDR3 is made up of 15 amino acids. CDR3 loop: CASSFAGGMNTEAFF. The CDR3 coding sequence is TGTGCCAGCAGTTTCGCAGGGGGCATGAACACTGAAGCTTTCTTT.

Turning to this clonotype: A read error may account for a junction end that differs from germline. The chain uses TRBV29-1 and TRBJ2-5, with D uncertain. The last part of the DNA fits TRBJ2-7 better; the J call may be wrong. Germline CDR1 SQVTM, CDR2 ANQGSEA. The CDR3 spans 12 residues. The CDR3 spells CSVQDRGAEQYF. The DNA of the CDR3 is TGCAGCGTTCAAGACCGAGGCGCCGAGCAGTACTTC.

This clonotype has more than one count but fewer than ten. The chain links TRBV10-3 to TRBJ2-5; possible D gene TRBD1, 5 bases. V was shortened by 6 bases and J by 5 bases, with 16 bases between the two germline ends. This CDR3 has 14 residues. Germline V gives CDR1 ENHRY, CDR2 SYGVKD. The CDR3 DNA sequence: TGTGCCATCAGCCCCGAAGACAGAGTGGAGACCCAGTACTTC. Encoded protein: CAISPEDRVETQYF.

This clonotype was picked up a small number of times. The CDR3 here is CASSLAPNQPQHF. As DNA, the CDR3 is TGTGCCAGCAGCTTAGCACCGAATCAGCCCCAGCATTTT. The chain combines TRBV7-9 with TRBJ1-5; D is undetermined. Germline assignment: CDR1 SEHNR and CDR2 FQNEAQ (reference sequence). Trimming took off 0 bases at V and 4 bases at J, with 4 bases between the two ends. The CDR3 is 13 residues long.

This chain uses TRBV24-1 with TRBJ1-5; D remains unclear. The CDR3 extends over 13 amino acids. The germline V gene encodes CDR1 KGHDR and CDR2 SFDVKD. Trimming shortened V by 5 bases and J by 5 bases, and 9 bases separated the two germline ends. The CDR3 loop reads CATSGTYDQPQHF. CDR3 sequence (DNA): TGTGCCACCAGTGGAACTTATGATCAGCCCCAGCATTTT.